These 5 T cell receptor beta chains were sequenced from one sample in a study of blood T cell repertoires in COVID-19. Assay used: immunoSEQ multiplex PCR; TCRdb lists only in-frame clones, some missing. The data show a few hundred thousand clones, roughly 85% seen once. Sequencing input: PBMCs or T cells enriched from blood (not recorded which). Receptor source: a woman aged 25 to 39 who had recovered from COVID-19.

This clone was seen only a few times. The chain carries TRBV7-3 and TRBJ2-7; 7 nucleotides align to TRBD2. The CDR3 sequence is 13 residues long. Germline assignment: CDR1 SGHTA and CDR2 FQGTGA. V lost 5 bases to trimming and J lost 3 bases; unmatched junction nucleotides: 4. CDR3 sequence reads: CASSRGEGYEQYF. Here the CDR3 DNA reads TGTGCCAGCAGCCGAGGGGAGGGCTACGAGCAGTACTTC.

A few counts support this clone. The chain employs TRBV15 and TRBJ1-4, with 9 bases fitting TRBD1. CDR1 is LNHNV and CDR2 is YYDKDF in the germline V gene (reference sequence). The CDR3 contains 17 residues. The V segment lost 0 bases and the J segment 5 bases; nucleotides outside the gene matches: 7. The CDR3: CATSRDNGGTGNEKLFF. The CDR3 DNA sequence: TGTGCCACCAGCAGAGATAACGGCGGGACAGGGAATGAAAAACTGTTTTTT. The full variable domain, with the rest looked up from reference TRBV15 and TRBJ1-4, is DAMVIQNPRYQVTQFGKPVTLSCSQTLNHNVMYWYQQKSSQAPKLLFHYYDKDFNNEADTPDNFQSRRPNTSFCFLDIRSPGLGDTAMYLCATSRDNGGTGNEKLFFGSGTQLSVL.

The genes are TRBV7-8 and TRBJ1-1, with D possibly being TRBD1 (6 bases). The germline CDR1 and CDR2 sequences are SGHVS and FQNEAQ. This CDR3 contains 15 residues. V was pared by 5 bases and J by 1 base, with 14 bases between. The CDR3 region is CASSPRTQGNTEAFF. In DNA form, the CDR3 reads TGTGCCAGCAGCCCAAGGACACAGGGGAACACTGAAGCTTTCTTT.

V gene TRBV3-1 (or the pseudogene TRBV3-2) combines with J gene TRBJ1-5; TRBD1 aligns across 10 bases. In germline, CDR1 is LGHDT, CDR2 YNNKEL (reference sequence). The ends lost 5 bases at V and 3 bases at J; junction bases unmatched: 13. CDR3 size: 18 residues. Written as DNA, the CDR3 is TGTGCCAGCAGCGAAGGGACAGGGGACTTGGGGTTCAATCAGCCCCAGCATTTT. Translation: CASSEGTGDLGFNQPQHF.

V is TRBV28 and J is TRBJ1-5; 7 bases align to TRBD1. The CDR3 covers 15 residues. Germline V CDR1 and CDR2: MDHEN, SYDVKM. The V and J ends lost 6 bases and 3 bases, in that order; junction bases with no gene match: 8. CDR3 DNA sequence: TGTGCCAGCAGCTCCACAGGGGAAAACAATCAGCCCCAGCATTTT. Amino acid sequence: CASSSTGENNQPQHF.